Presented here are 26 T cell receptor beta chains from one specimen sequenced in a study of high-grade serous ovarian cancer treatment subgroups. Tumor samples were obtained before definitive surgery or chemotherapy. The table came from immunoSEQ multiplex PCR; TCRdb's copy has only in-frame clones and leaves some out. Here the sample spans over a thousand clones, approximately 61% being singletons. Input material: tumor tissue. Source of these receptors: a human donor with high-grade serous ovarian cancer.

A few counts support this clone. Other DNA sequences from this sample encode an identical CDR3 as well. The chain recombines TRBV5-1 with TRBJ2-7, with 8 bases identical to TRBD2. In germline, CDR1 is SGHRS, CDR2 YFSETQ. The CDR3 extends over 15 amino acids. V shed 1 base and J 4 bases; nucleotides not matched to a gene: 7. Written as DNA, the CDR3 is TGCGCCAGCAGCTTGACGGCGGGCGGGGGGTACGAGCAGTACTTC. Encoded protein: CASSLTAGGGYEQYF.

The chain uses TRBV7-9 and TRBJ2-1, with D hard to call. This CDR3 contains 14 residues. Between the trimmed V and J ends, which lost 1 base and 3 bases, there was a span of 7 bases. Germline V gene lookup returns CDR1 SEHNR and CDR2 FQNEAQ (reference sequence). The CDR3 here is CASSLGGSYNEQFF. In DNA, the CDR3 is TGTGCCAGCAGCTTAGGTGGCAGCTACAATGAGCAGTTCTTC.

This sequence joins TRBV5-4 and TRBJ2-7; TRBD2 matches 8 bases. The CDR3 is made up of 15 amino acids. V lost 3 bases and J lost 4; bases outside the gene matches: 9. Germline CDR1 is SGHNT and CDR2 is YYREEE (reference sequence). CDR3 sequence (DNA): TGTGCCAGCAGCTCGTTCTCGGGAGGGGGGTACGAGCAGTACTTC. Translating gives CASSSFSGGGYEQYF.

The chain has TRBV27 and TRBJ2-1; possible D gene TRBD2, 7 bases. Deletions cut 7 bases from V and 10 bases from J, with 17 bases between. There are 13 residues in the CDR3. From germline, CDR1 is MNHEY and CDR2 SMNVEV (reference sequence). In DNA form, the CDR3 reads TGTGCCAGCAACGTGGGGGGGCTAGGGGAGCAGTTCTTC. As protein: CASNVGGLGEQFF.

This chain joins TRBV4-3 and TRBJ1-1; 10 nucleotides agree with TRBD1. Trimming took 4 bases from V and 6 from J; bases not matched to a gene: 11. The CDR3 consists of 16 residues. Germline V gives CDR1 LGHNA, CDR2 YSLEER. This CDR3 reads CASSLSRQGATSEAFF. The CDR3 DNA is TGCGCCAGCAGCCTCTCTAGACAGGGGGCAACTTCTGAAGCTTTCTTT.

V is TRBV7-2 and J is TRBJ2-3; D gene unclear. Germline values: CDR1 SGHTA, CDR2 FQGNSA. Between the trimmed V and J ends, which lost 1 base and 1 base, there was a span of 3 bases. This CDR3 comprises 13 residues. CDR3 sequence (DNA): TGTGCCAGCAGCTTAGACGGCACAGATACGCAGTATTTT. Translated, it gives CASSLDGTDTQYF.

The chain couples TRBV7-9 to TRBJ2-5; either TRBD1 or TRBD2 may fit D (5 bases each). Between the trimmed V and J ends, which lost 5 bases and 0 bases, there was a span of 10 bases. Germline values: CDR1 SEHNR, CDR2 FQNEAQ (reference sequence). The CDR3 has 14 amino acids. CDR3 sequence: CASSARGYQETQYF. The CDR3 nucleotides read TGTGCCAGCAGCGCTCGGGGCTACCAAGAGACCCAGTACTTC.

The V gene is TRBV5-4, the J gene TRBJ2-2; 7 nucleotides line up with TRBD1. Germline V CDR1 and CDR2: SGHNT, YYREEE (reference sequence). The V gene end was trimmed by 4 bases and the J gene end by 0 bases; junction bases not matched to a gene: 9. This CDR3 spans 17 amino acids. The CDR3 nucleotides are TGTGCCAGCAGCGACGGGACAGCTACTACGAACACCGGGGAGCTGTTTTTT. Its translation: CASSDGTATTNTGELFF.

This chain connects TRBV6-6 to TRBJ2-2; unclear D gene. Per germline, CDR1 MNHNY and CDR2 SVGAGI (reference sequence). CDR3 size: 13 residues. The V and J ends lost 5 bases and 0 bases respectively, with 4 bases between them. The CDR3 reads CASSTPNTGELFF. The CDR3 DNA sequence: TGTGCCAGCAGTACTCCGAACACCGGGGAGCTGTTTTTT.

DNA for the CDR3: TGTGCCAGCAGCCAAGATATCGGGGCAGGGAGCATCTACGAGCAGTACTTC. It encodes CASSQDIGAGSIYEQYF. The chain uses TRBV14 and TRBJ2-7; D tentatively fits TRBD1 or TRBD2 (5 bases each). Germline V gene lookup returns CDR1 SGHDN and CDR2 FVKESK. This CDR3 has 17 amino acids. Trimming took 0 bases from V and 3 from J, leaving 18 bases between them.

This clone occurred a few times. The chain uses TRBV25-1 and TRBJ2-1, with TRBD1 matching 7 bases. This CDR3 has 18 amino acids. Germline-derived CDR1 and CDR2 are MGHDK and SYGVNS. V shed 5 bases and J 1 base; nucleotides not matched to a gene: 14. Here the CDR3 DNA reads TGTGCCAGCAGTTCGACCGCCAGGGGGTTGGGGTCCTACAATGAGCAGTTCTTC. It translates to CASSSTARGLGSYNEQFF.

The V call is TRBV6-1, the J call TRBJ1-2; maybe TRBD1 (5 bases). Germline V gene sequence: CDR1 MNHNS, CDR2 SASEGT. The CDR3 has 14 amino acids. Trimming left V 4 bases short and J 4 bases short, with 13 bases between. CDR3 sequence: CASSGQYVGYGYTF. The DNA for the CDR3 is TGTGCCAGCAGTGGACAGTACGTCGGCTATGGCTACACCTTC.

The chain recombines TRBV7-2 with TRBJ1-6; 10 nucleotides match TRBD1. This CDR3 has 17 amino acids. Germline lookup yields CDR1 SGHTA and CDR2 FQGNSA. With 5 bases clipped from V and 9 bases from J, the junction kept 13 bases outside the gene matches. The CDR3 DNA is TGTGCCAGCAGCCTAAGTTCGACAGGGGGCGGAAGTTCACCCCTCCACTTT. Protein sequence: CASSLSSTGGGSSPLHF.

This sequence joins TRBV6-6 and TRBJ1-1; D is possibly TRBD1 (5 bases). The germline V gene has CDR1 MNHNY and CDR2 SVGAGI (reference sequence). Trimming cost V 2 bases and J 5 bases, with 6 bases left between them. CDR3 length: 12 amino acids. The CDR3 DNA reads as TGTGCCAGCAGTTACGGGGGGACTGAAGCTTTCTTT. Translated, it gives CASSYGGTEAFF.

The chain uses TRBV11-3 and TRBJ2-1; TRBD2 might be the D (5 bases). The CDR3 consists of 17 residues. Germline CDR1 reads SGHNT; CDR2 reads YENEEA. V shed 6 bases and J shed 0 bases, with 18 bases lying between them. CDR3 amino acids: CASSPRGLFSSYNEQFF. CDR3 sequence (DNA): TGTGCCAGCAGTCCCCGAGGACTTTTTAGCTCCTACAATGAGCAGTTCTTC.

V and J are TRBV7-9 and TRBJ2-5, with 11 bases matching TRBD2. Germline assignment: CDR1 SEHNR and CDR2 FQNEAQ (reference sequence). This CDR3 has 16 residues. V dropped 5 bases and J dropped 5; count of bases not matched to a gene: 10. This chain's CDR3 is CASSPTSGDTQETQYF. CDR3 bases: TGTGCCAGCAGCCCGACTAGCGGGGACACACAGGAGACCCAGTACTTC.

The chain combines TRBV7-6 with TRBJ2-1; 7 bases line up with TRBD2. The CDR3 totals 16 residues. Germline V gene sequence: CDR1 SGHVS, CDR2 FNYEAQ. V was clipped by 0 bases and J by 6 bases; unmatched bases: 8. The CDR3 here is CASSLAPGGSSNEQFF. CDR3 coding DNA: TGTGCCAGCAGCTTAGCTCCGGGCGGGAGTTCCAATGAGCAGTTCTTC.

The chain is built from TRBV4-2 and TRBJ2-7; no clear D gene. This CDR3 has 15 residues. Germline loops: CDR1 LGHNA, CDR2 YNFKEQ. Trimming pared 4 bases from V and 0 bases from J, leaving 13 bases between. CDR3 sequence: CASSPPGAHSYEQYF. The CDR3 DNA reads TGTGCCAGCAGCCCCCCGGGCGCCCACTCCTACGAGCAGTACTTC.

The rearrangement links TRBV6-6 to TRBJ1-4, with D maybe TRBD1 (5 bases). Germline V gives CDR1 MNHNY, CDR2 SVGAGI (reference sequence). V gave up 7 bases and J gave up 8 bases, with 11 bases separating them. This CDR3 has 12 residues. CDR3 in amino acids: CASKIRDEKLFF. The CDR3 region has the DNA TGTGCCAGCAAAATCCGGGACGAAAAACTGTTTTTT.

This clone came up a few times. The gene calls are TRBV5-1 and TRBJ1-5, with D tentatively TRBD1 (5 bases). The CDR3 is 15 residues long. Per the germline V gene, CDR1 is SGHRS and CDR2 is YFSETQ. V dropped 4 bases and J dropped 6 bases, with 17 bases sitting between them. CDR3 sequence: CASSPGGGWVQPQHF. Written as DNA, the CDR3 is TGCGCCAGCAGCCCGGGGGGGGGTTGGGTTCAGCCCCAGCATTTT.

J is TRBJ2-7 and V is TRBV27, with unresolved D. V was trimmed by 1 base and J by 0 bases, leaving 10 bases between them. This CDR3 region has 15 residues. In germline, CDR1 is MNHEY, CDR2 SMNVEV (reference sequence). The DNA for the CDR3 is TGTGCCAGCAGTTTATTACCCCGTACCTCCTACGAGCAGTACTTC. The encoded protein is CASSLLPRTSYEQYF.

CDR3 sequence: CASSLQGSGELFF. CDR3 DNA: TGTGCCAGCAGCTTACAGGGTTCCGGGGAGCTGTTTTTT. The chain has TRBV7-9 and TRBJ2-2; tentative D call: TRBD1 (5 bases). Germline V gene lookup returns CDR1 SEHNR and CDR2 FQNEAQ (reference sequence). V was trimmed by 2 bases and J by 6 bases, leaving 7 bases between them. The CDR3 has 13 amino acids.

The genes are TRBV5-1 and TRBJ1-1; 10 bases are shared with TRBD1. This CDR3 spans 15 amino acids. The trim removed 3 bases at V and 4 bases at J, leaving 6 bases unmatched. CDR1 and CDR2 from the germline V gene are SGHRS and YFSETQ. The CDR3 reads CASSSTGGASTEAFF. The CDR3 coding sequence is TGCGCCAGCAGCTCGACAGGGGGCGCGAGCACTGAAGCTTTCTTT. Combining the CDR3 with reference TRBV5-1 and TRBJ1-1 gives the whole variable domain KAGVTQTPRYLIKTRGQQVTLSCSPISGHRSVSWYQQTPGQGLQFLFEYFSETQRNKGNFPGRFSGRQFSNSRSEMNVSTLELGDSALYLCASSSTGGASTEAFFGQGTRLTVV.

Here the CDR3 reads CAWVGLGPPKQFF. In DNA, the CDR3 is TGTGCCTGGGTGGGACTAGGGCCCCCCAAGCAGTTCTTC. This chain connects TRBV30 to TRBJ2-1; 8 positions match TRBD2. The CDR3 has 13 residues. With 5 bases clipped from V and 11 bases from J, the junction kept 11 bases outside the gene matches. Germline CDR1 and CDR2: GTSNPN and SVGIG (reference sequence).

The chain combines TRBV7-9 with TRBJ2-7, with D perhaps TRBD2 (5 bases). Germline assignment: CDR1 SEHNR and CDR2 FQNEAQ (reference sequence). Trimming removed 4 bases at V and 1 base at J, with 8 bases between. CDR3 length equals 13 residues. The CDR3: CASSWTPSYEQYF. CDR3 DNA: TGTGCCAGCAGCTGGACTCCGTCCTACGAGCAGTACTTC.

V gene TRBV27 combines with J gene TRBJ2-5; a weak D match, TRBD2 (5 bases). Germline CDR1 MNHEY, CDR2 SMNVEV (reference sequence). The CDR3 length is 16 residues. With 0 bases removed from V and 5 bases from J, the gap between germline ends came to 16 bases. The CDR3 region has the DNA TGTGCCAGCAGTTTATCCCTGCGCGGGTCCAGGGAGACCCAGTACTTC. It codes for CASSLSLRGSRETQYF.